This T cell receptor beta chain was retrieved from a study of molecular identifiers for immune sequencing clone quantification. In TCRdb, the PCR reads were re-called with MiXCR into one record per CDR3 protein. The table lists hundreds of thousands of distinct CDR3 sequences, around 25% of them singletons. The CDR3 sequence is 14 residues long. Germline CDR1 and CDR2: SQVTM and ANQGSEA. Losses at the gene ends were 4 bases for V and 2 bases for J; bases not matched to a gene: 7. This clonotype was detected ten times or more. Sequenced input: naive CD8+ T cells from blood, with Jurkat cell RNA spiked in. The subset was: FACS-sorted CD8+CD4-CCR7+CD45RA+ naive T cells. J is TRBJ2-7 and V is TRBV29-1, with 8 bases aligning to TRBD1. This clonotype was obtained from a human donor in good health. Some libraries in this study had Jurkat cell RNA spiked in. The CDR3 is CSVGGTGETYEQYF. CDR3 nucleotide sequence: TGCAGCGTTGGAGGGACAGGAGAAACCTACGAGCAGTACTTC.